This T cell receptor beta chain is from a study of a mutant IDH1 vaccine in newly diagnosed glioma. In the study overall: Vaccines were begun 4-6 weeks after radiotherapy alone, or with temozolomide cycles. Patients were pretreated with radiotherapy, temozolomide, or both, mostly both.

Overall study results and limits: Over 85% of patients showed vaccine-induced immune responses across multiple MHC alleles.

Time point described: week 11, during vaccination. Every single dose of the vaccine, 300 ug of mutant IDH1 20-mer peptide, came with topical imiquimod. Each tumor in the donors was a new WHO grade 3 or 4 astrocytoma, IDH1-mutant and ATRX-lost. As to this clone: Its antigen is not identified.

Libraries were prepared by immunoSEQ multiplex PCR; TCRdb keeps only in-frame clonotypes and omits some of them. The repertoire holds 120,000 or so clones, with about four fifths as singletons. Per germline, CDR1 MNHNS and CDR2 SASEGT. The CDR3 covers 12 residues. V lost 7 bases to trimming and J lost 9 bases, with 13 bases between them. The V call is TRBV6-1, the J call TRBJ2-1; D is possibly TRBD1 or TRBD2 (5 bases each). The clonotype originates from a man aged 35 to 55 with glioma. The specimen comprised PBMCs, sampled from a glioma patient whose treatment included an IDH1 peptide vaccine. The CDR3 DNA follows: TGTGCCAGCACACTCGAGGGGAGTGAGCAGTTCTTC. Translating gives CASTLEGSEQFF.